This is a list of T cell receptor beta chains from one sample in a study of OX40 agonist ivuxolimab in advanced cancers. The table came from immunoSEQ multiplex PCR; TCRdb's copy has only in-frame clones and leaves some out. The sample shows around 79,000 clones, 75% to 95% of them seen only once. Here the sequenced sample was CD4+ or CD8+ T cells sorted from blood, taken in a trial of the OX40 agonist ivuxolimab. These receptors were collected from an adult with an advanced solid tumor such as melanoma, head and neck, liver or kidney cancer. The CDR3 runs from the conserved cysteine through the conserved F or W. A D gene is named only where the DNA matches it firmly. Expanded clones get a size class; other rows say once, few or many, or leave the size out.

j_call: TRBJ2-1
v_call: TRBV6-5
clone_size: -
d_call: -
cdr3_aa: CATSSFSGTLYNEQFF
cdr3_nt: TGTGCCACCAGTTCTTTTAGTGGAACGCTCTACAATGAGCAGTTCTTC

j_call: TRBJ2-7
v_call: TRBV11-2
clone_size: -
d_call: -
cdr3_aa: CASSLDLLTGAYEQYF
cdr3_nt: TGTGCCAGCAGCTTAGATCTGCTAACGGGCGCCTACGAGCAGTACTTC

j_call: TRBJ2-1
v_call: TRBV9
clone_size: -
d_call: -
cdr3_aa: CASSVVPEDSEQFF
cdr3_nt: TGTGCCAGCAGCGTAGTACCGGAAGATAGTGAGCAGTTCTTC

j_call: TRBJ2-2
v_call: TRBV19
clone_size: once
d_call: -
cdr3_aa: CASSILINTGELFF
cdr3_nt: TGTGCCAGTAGTATCCTTATAAACACCGGGGAGCTGTTTTTT

j_call: TRBJ2-7
v_call: TRBV19
clone_size: -
d_call: -
cdr3_aa: CASKTTDSYEQYF
cdr3_nt: TGTGCCAGTAAAACGACGGACTCTTACGAGCAGTACTTC

j_call: TRBJ2-1
v_call: TRBV5-1
clone_size: -
d_call: -
cdr3_aa: CASSLAGTSYNEQFF
cdr3_nt: TGCGCCAGCAGCTTGGCAGGTACATCCTACAATGAGCAGTTCTTC

j_call: TRBJ1-3
v_call: TRBV6-5
clone_size: -
d_call: -
cdr3_aa: CASSYAAGPGNTIYF
cdr3_nt: TGTGCCAGCAGTTACGCTGCCGGACCTGGAAACACCATATATTTT

j_call: TRBJ1-5
v_call: TRBV2
clone_size: -
d_call: -
cdr3_aa: CASQGSPGGNQPQHF
cdr3_nt: TGTGCCAGCCAGGGGAGCCCTGGGGGCAATCAGCCCCAGCATTTT

j_call: TRBJ2-5
v_call: TRBV7-9
clone_size: -
d_call: -
cdr3_aa: CASSFRDSPQETQYF
cdr3_nt: TGTGCCAGCAGCTTCCGGGACTCGCCTCAAGAGACCCAGTACTTC

j_call: TRBJ2-7
v_call: TRBV7-2
clone_size: -
d_call: TRBD1
cdr3_aa: CASSLGGTGSHEQYF
cdr3_nt: TGTGCCAGCAGCTTAGGGGGGACAGGGAGCCACGAGCAGTACTTC

j_call: TRBJ2-7
v_call: TRBV29-1
clone_size: -
d_call: TRBD1
cdr3_aa: CSVGPGQTLEQYF
cdr3_nt: TGCAGCGTAGGGCCGGGACAGACATTGGAGCAGTACTTC

j_call: TRBJ1-1
v_call: TRBV29-1
clone_size: few
d_call: TRBD1
cdr3_aa: CSVRQGLNTEAFF
cdr3_nt: TGCAGCGTTCGACAGGGATTGAACACTGAAGCTTTCTTT

j_call: TRBJ2-4
v_call: TRBV5-4
clone_size: -
d_call: TRBD2
cdr3_aa: CASSLGGGLKNIQYF
cdr3_nt: TGTGCCAGCAGCTTGGGGGGAGGGCTCAAAAACATTCAGTACTTC

j_call: TRBJ1-1
v_call: TRBV5-8
clone_size: -
d_call: -
cdr3_aa: CASSLVGAYVNTEAFF
cdr3_nt: TGTGCCAGCAGCTTGGTCGGGGCTTATGTGAACACTGAAGCTTTCTTT

j_call: TRBJ1-6
v_call: TRBV30
clone_size: -
d_call: -
cdr3_aa: CAWSPGPASPLHF
cdr3_nt: TGTGCCTGGTCACCGGGACCTGCATCACCCCTCCACTTT

j_call: TRBJ2-3
v_call: TRBV5-1
clone_size: -
d_call: -
cdr3_aa: CASSLGLDPTDTQYF
cdr3_nt: TGCGCCAGCAGCTTGGGATTAGACCCCACAGATACGCAGTATTTT

j_call: TRBJ1-2
v_call: TRBV28
clone_size: -
d_call: TRBD1
cdr3_aa: CASSLPGGQGLRGYTF
cdr3_nt: TGTGCCAGCAGTTTGCCCGGGGGACAGGGGCTTCGGGGCTACACCTTC

j_call: TRBJ2-5
v_call: TRBV4-1
clone_size: -
d_call: TRBD2
cdr3_aa: CASSQAGTGLVRETQYF
cdr3_nt: TGCGCCAGCAGCCAAGCGGGTACGGGACTAGTAAGAGAGACCCAGTACTTC

j_call: TRBJ1-2
v_call: TRBV28
clone_size: -
d_call: -
cdr3_aa: CASRPGSFTNYGYTF
cdr3_nt: TGTGCCAGCAGGCCAGGGTCCTTCACTAACTATGGCTACACCTTC

j_call: TRBJ2-2
v_call: TRBV2
clone_size: -
d_call: TRBD1
cdr3_aa: CASMDARQGSWELFF
cdr3_nt: TGTGCCAGCATGGACGCCCGACAGGGTAGTTGGGAGCTGTTTTTT

j_call: TRBJ2-6
v_call: TRBV5-4
clone_size: -
d_call: -
cdr3_aa: CASRGGVPVGSGANVLTF
cdr3_nt: TGTGCCAGCAGAGGGGGGGTCCCGGTCGGCTCTGGGGCCAACGTCCTGACTTTC

j_call: TRBJ2-4
v_call: TRBV6-4
clone_size: once
d_call: -
cdr3_aa: CASRKEHEAKNIQYF
cdr3_nt: TGTGCCAGCAGAAAAGAGCACGAGGCCAAAAACATTCAGTACTTC

j_call: TRBJ2-3
v_call: TRBV4-1
clone_size: -
d_call: -
cdr3_aa: CASSPLTQRTLTDTQYF
cdr3_nt: TGCGCCAGCAGCCCCTTGACCCAACGGACCCTCACAGATACGCAGTATTTT

j_call: TRBJ1-3
v_call: TRBV5-1
clone_size: -
d_call: -
cdr3_aa: CASRGQGIGGAGRVGNTIYF
cdr3_nt: TGCGCCAGCAGGGGCCAGGGAATAGGAGGTGCAGGGAGAGTCGGAAACACCATATATTTT

j_call: TRBJ2-5
v_call: TRBV2
clone_size: -
d_call: -
cdr3_aa: CASSGGRVGGETQYF
cdr3_nt: TGTGCCAGCAGTGGAGGCAGGGTGGGTGGAGAGACCCAGTACTTC

j_call: TRBJ2-1
v_call: TRBV7-2
clone_size: -
d_call: -
cdr3_aa: CASSLDRGSNEQFF
cdr3_nt: TGTGCCAGCAGCTTAGACCGGGGGAGCAATGAGCAGTTCTTC

j_call: TRBJ2-1
v_call: TRBV21-1
clone_size: -
d_call: -
cdr3_aa: CASSKGGGEGNEQFF
cdr3_nt: TGTGCCAGCAGCAAAGGAGGAGGGGAGGGCAATGAGCAGTTCTTC

j_call: TRBJ2-5
v_call: TRBV28
clone_size: -
d_call: -
cdr3_aa: CASSLLSEVQYF
cdr3_nt: TGTGCCAGCAGTTTACTATCGGAGGTACAGTACTTC

j_call: TRBJ1-5
v_call: TRBV27
clone_size: -
d_call: -
cdr3_aa: CASSLTVNQPQHF
cdr3_nt: TGTGCCAGCAGTTTGACAGTGAATCAGCCCCAGCATTTT

j_call: TRBJ2-6
v_call: TRBV5-1
clone_size: -
d_call: -
cdr3_aa: CASSWDLSGANVLTF
cdr3_nt: TGCGCCAGCAGCTGGGACCTATCTGGGGCCAACGTCCTGACTTTC

j_call: TRBJ1-1
v_call: TRBV30
clone_size: -
d_call: TRBD1
cdr3_aa: CAWEGQANTEAFF
cdr3_nt: TGTGCCTGGGAGGGACAGGCGAACACTGAAGCTTTCTTT

j_call: TRBJ2-7
v_call: TRBV10-3
clone_size: -
d_call: TRBD2
cdr3_aa: CAISDLAGVNEQYF
cdr3_nt: TGTGCCATCAGTGATTTAGCGGGAGTTAACGAGCAGTACTTC

j_call: TRBJ1-5
v_call: TRBV4-1
clone_size: once
d_call: -
cdr3_aa: CASSQDMAGPSNQPQHF
cdr3_nt: TGCGCCAGCAGCCAAGATATGGCAGGGCCTAGCAATCAGCCCCAGCATTTT

j_call: TRBJ1-1
v_call: TRBV7-2
clone_size: few
d_call: TRBD1
cdr3_aa: CASSADREGTEAFF
cdr3_nt: TGTGCCAGCAGCGCTGACAGGGAGGGCACTGAAGCTTTCTTT

j_call: TRBJ2-3
v_call: TRBV29-1
clone_size: -
d_call: -
cdr3_aa: CSVDSGSGDTQYF
cdr3_nt: TGCAGCGTTGACTCCGGGAGTGGAGATACGCAGTATTTT

j_call: TRBJ2-4
v_call: TRBV4-3
clone_size: -
d_call: -
cdr3_aa: CASSPDSWRAKNIQYF
cdr3_nt: TGCGCCAGCAGCCCGGACTCGTGGAGGGCCAAAAACATTCAGTACTTC

j_call: TRBJ1-5
v_call: TRBV19
clone_size: -
d_call: -
cdr3_aa: CASSNTGTSNQPQHF
cdr3_nt: TGTGCCAGCAGCAACACAGGGACTAGCAATCAGCCCCAGCATTTT

j_call: TRBJ1-2
v_call: TRBV5-1
clone_size: -
d_call: -
cdr3_aa: CASSLVGDSNYGYTF
cdr3_nt: TGCGCCAGCAGCTTGGTGGGGGACTCAAACTATGGCTACACCTTC

j_call: TRBJ2-7
v_call: TRBV25-1
clone_size: -
d_call: TRBD2
cdr3_aa: CASSGSIAGPSYEQYF
cdr3_nt: TGTGCCAGCAGTGGATCCATAGCGGGCCCTTCCTACGAGCAGTACTTC

j_call: TRBJ1-1
v_call: TRBV5-1
clone_size: -
d_call: -
cdr3_aa: CASSPTRGPNTEAFF
cdr3_nt: TGCGCCAGCAGCCCAACCCGGGGGCCGAACACTGAAGCTTTCTTT

j_call: TRBJ2-3
v_call: TRBV5-4
clone_size: once
d_call: -
cdr3_aa: CASRPGTPSTDTQYF
cdr3_nt: TGTGCCAGCAGACCTGGGACTCCCTCCACAGATACGCAGTATTTT

j_call: TRBJ1-5
v_call: TRBV19
clone_size: -
d_call: -
cdr3_aa: CASRLLGQPNQPQHF
cdr3_nt: TGTGCCAGTAGGCTACTTGGACAGCCGAATCAGCCCCAGCATTTT

j_call: TRBJ1-4
v_call: TRBV2
clone_size: -
d_call: -
cdr3_aa: CASTRLGGRGKLFF
cdr3_nt: TGTGCCAGCACCCGCTTGGGGGGGCGCGGAAAACTGTTTTTT

j_call: TRBJ2-7
v_call: TRBV4-2
clone_size: -
d_call: -
cdr3_aa: CASSQDAVPSYEQYF
cdr3_nt: TGTGCCAGCAGCCAGGACGCGGTTCCATCCTACGAGCAGTACTTC

j_call: TRBJ2-7
v_call: TRBV19
clone_size: -
d_call: -
cdr3_aa: CASSMSAEPSYEQYF
cdr3_nt: TGTGCCAGTAGTATGAGCGCGGAGCCCTCCTACGAGCAGTACTTC

j_call: TRBJ1-2
v_call: TRBV27
clone_size: -
d_call: -
cdr3_aa: CASGQDRAYGYTF
cdr3_nt: TGTGCCAGCGGTCAGGACAGAGCTTATGGCTACACCTTC

j_call: TRBJ2-5
v_call: TRBV5-4
clone_size: -
d_call: -
cdr3_aa: CASSLWHGETQYF
cdr3_nt: TGTGCCAGCAGCTTGTGGCACGGGGAGACCCAGTACTTC

j_call: TRBJ1-2
v_call: TRBV7-9
clone_size: -
d_call: -
cdr3_aa: CASSFKGVGYGYTF
cdr3_nt: TGTGCCAGCAGCTTTAAAGGGGTCGGCTATGGCTACACCTTC

j_call: TRBJ1-2
v_call: TRBV6-5
clone_size: -
d_call: -
cdr3_aa: CASRSVASFYGYTF
cdr3_nt: TGTGCCAGCAGATCCGTTGCCAGTTTCTATGGCTACACCTTC

j_call: TRBJ1-2
v_call: TRBV4-1
clone_size: -
d_call: -
cdr3_aa: CASSQARDKYGYTF
cdr3_nt: TGCGCCAGCAGCCAAGCCCGGGACAAGTATGGCTACACCTTC

j_call: TRBJ1-5
v_call: TRBV19
clone_size: -
d_call: TRBD1
cdr3_aa: CASSMDRGFNQPQHF
cdr3_nt: TGTGCCAGTAGTATGGACAGGGGGTTCAATCAGCCCCAGCATTTT

j_call: TRBJ2-1
v_call: TRBV27
clone_size: -
d_call: -
cdr3_aa: CASSRQAYNEQFF
cdr3_nt: TGTGCCAGCAGCCGACAGGCCTACAATGAGCAGTTCTTC

j_call: TRBJ2-7
v_call: TRBV9
clone_size: -
d_call: -
cdr3_aa: CASSVGAGPLSYEQYF
cdr3_nt: TGTGCCAGCAGCGTAGGGGCGGGGCCGCTTTCCTACGAGCAGTACTTC

j_call: TRBJ2-3
v_call: TRBV7-9
clone_size: -
d_call: TRBD2
cdr3_aa: CASSPRLAESTDTQYF
cdr3_nt: TGTGCCAGCAGCCCCCGACTAGCGGAGAGCACAGATACGCAGTATTTT

j_call: TRBJ2-7
v_call: TRBV7-9
clone_size: -
d_call: TRBD1
cdr3_aa: CASSLEGQGAREYF
cdr3_nt: TGTGCCAGCAGCTTAGAGGGACAGGGGGCGCGAGAGTACTTC

j_call: TRBJ1-4
v_call: TRBV28
clone_size: once
d_call: TRBD1
cdr3_aa: CASRQQGRNEKLFF
cdr3_nt: TGTGCCAGCAGACAACAGGGGAGAAATGAAAAACTGTTTTTT

j_call: TRBJ1-5
v_call: TRBV19
clone_size: -
d_call: -
cdr3_aa: CASSIGNQPQHF
cdr3_nt: TGTGCCAGTAGTATCGGTAATCAGCCCCAGCATTTT